This T cell receptor beta chain was sequenced in a study of T cell repertoires in cytomegalovirus infection (dated by TCRdb to between 2018 and 2020). Looking at the study overall: Because public TCR beta signatures pointed to carriage of CMV infection together with the matching HLA type, the HLA type of each donor mattered for the analysis.

This sample was sequenced with an Illumina HiSeq 1500. TCRdb ran its own pipeline on the public reads, namely fastp trimming at Q25 and MiXCR clone calling, and kept in-frame beta chains. Identical CDR3 protein sequences are pooled into one entry, listed with their most common genes and DNA. Recorded for this sample are roughly 130,000 distinct CDR3 sequences; roughly 9% of them occurred a single time. The leading ten clones occupy roughly a tenth of the sample. Including the terminal cysteine and phenylalanine, the CDR3 comprises 12 residues. Of the read, only the CDR3 DNA is kept; its 36 bases are in frame from base 1. V trim: 4 bases; J trim: 7 bases; unmatched bases: 3. From the germline V gene (reference sequence), CDR1 is LNHDA and CDR2 is SQIVND. Beyond this particular receptor, the publication reports: In both this cohort and an independent cohort of under 450 donors, the cumulative frequency of public TCR beta family members distinguished carriers of CMV infection plus the relevant HLA type. In the ex vivo response, HLA-C-restricted CMV-specific TCR beta clonotypes were dominant, and in two of eight donors the single most frequent clonotype came from this HLA-C-restricted group.

This clonotype was seen at least ten times. The antigen this receptor binds is unknown. No much larger clone is present one base from it, and per-base qualities are unavailable. The chain couples TRBV19 to TRBJ1-2; 7 junctional bases match TRBD1. The sequenced sample consisted of PBMCs. The receptor comes from a human donor in good health (CMV status not recorded). Some clones in this sample may be carry-over from other donors' samples. The nucleotide sequence is given as TGTGCCAGTAGTACCGACAGGGCTGGCTACACCTTC. Translated, this gives CASSTDRAGYTF.